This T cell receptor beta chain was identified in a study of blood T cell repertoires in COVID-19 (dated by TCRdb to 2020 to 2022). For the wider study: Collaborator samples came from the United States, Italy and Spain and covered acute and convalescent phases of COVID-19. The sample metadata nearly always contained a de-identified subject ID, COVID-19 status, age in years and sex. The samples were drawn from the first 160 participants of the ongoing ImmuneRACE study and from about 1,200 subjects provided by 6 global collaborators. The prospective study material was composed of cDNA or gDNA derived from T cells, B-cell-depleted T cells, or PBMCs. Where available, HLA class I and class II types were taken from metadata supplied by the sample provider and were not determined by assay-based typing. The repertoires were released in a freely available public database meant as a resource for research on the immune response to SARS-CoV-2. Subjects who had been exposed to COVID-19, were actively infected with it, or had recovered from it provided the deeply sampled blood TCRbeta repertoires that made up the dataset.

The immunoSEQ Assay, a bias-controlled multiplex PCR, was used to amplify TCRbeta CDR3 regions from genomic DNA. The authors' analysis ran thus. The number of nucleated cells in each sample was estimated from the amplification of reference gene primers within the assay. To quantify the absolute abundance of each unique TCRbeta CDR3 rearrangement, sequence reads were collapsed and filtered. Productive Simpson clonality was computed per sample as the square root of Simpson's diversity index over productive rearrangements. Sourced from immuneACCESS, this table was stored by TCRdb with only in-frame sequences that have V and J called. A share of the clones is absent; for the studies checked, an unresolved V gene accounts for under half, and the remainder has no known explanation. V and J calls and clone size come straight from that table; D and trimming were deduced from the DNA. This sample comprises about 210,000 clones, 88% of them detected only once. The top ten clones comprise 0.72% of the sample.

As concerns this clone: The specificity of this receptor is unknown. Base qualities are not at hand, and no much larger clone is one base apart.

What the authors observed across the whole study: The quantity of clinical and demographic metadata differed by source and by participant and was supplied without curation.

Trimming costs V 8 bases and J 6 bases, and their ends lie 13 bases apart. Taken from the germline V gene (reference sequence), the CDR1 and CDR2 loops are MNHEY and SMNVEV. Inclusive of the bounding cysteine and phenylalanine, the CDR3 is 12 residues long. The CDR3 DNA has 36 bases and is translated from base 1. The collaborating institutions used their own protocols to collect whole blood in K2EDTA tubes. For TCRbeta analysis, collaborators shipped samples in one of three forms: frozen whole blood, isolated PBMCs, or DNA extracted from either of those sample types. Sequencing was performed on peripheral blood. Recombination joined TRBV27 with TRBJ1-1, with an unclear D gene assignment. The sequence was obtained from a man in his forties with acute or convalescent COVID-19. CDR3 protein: CASRSGSAEAFF. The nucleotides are TGTGCCAGCCGTTCAGGATCAGCTGAAGCTTTCTTT.